Below are 28 T cell receptor beta chains sequenced from a single sample in a study of blood T cell repertoires in COVID-19. Sequencing used immunoSEQ multiplex PCR; TCRdb keeps in-frame clones, though not all of them. The top ten hold approximately 6.6% of the sample, which has some 240,000 clones, 85% seen once. Material: PBMCs or T cells enriched from blood (not recorded which). The receptors here all came from a woman in her forties or fifties who had been exposed to COVID-19.

This chain connects TRBV4-2 to TRBJ1-5; tentative D call: TRBD1 (5 bases). The CDR3 length is 15 residues. V was pared by 0 bases and J by 6 bases, with 12 bases between. Per the germline V gene, CDR1 is LGHNA and CDR2 is YNFKEQ. The CDR3 bases are TGTGCCAGCAGCCAAGAGGCAGGGCTAGGTCAGCCCCAGCATTTT. The encoded protein is CASSQEAGLGQPQHF.

The chain uses TRBV24-1 and TRBJ2-2; possibly TRBD2 for D (5 bases). The V gene's germline CDR1 is KGHDR and CDR2 SFDVKD. The V and J ends lost 0 bases and 6 bases respectively, with 13 bases between them. CDR3 length: 16 residues. In DNA, the CDR3 is TGTGCCACCAGTGATTTGCGAGGGAAAGCGGCCGGGGAGCTGTTTTTT. Protein product: CATSDLRGKAAGELFF.

V gene TRBV19 combines with J gene TRBJ2-1; a possible D gene is TRBD2 (7 bases). V lost 1 base to trimming and J lost 7 bases, with 17 bases between them. Germline CDR1 and CDR2: LNHDA and SQIVND (reference sequence). CDR3 length equals 16 residues. The CDR3: CASSIVGGGRGNEQFF. CDR3 nucleotide sequence: TGTGCCAGTAGTATAGTTGGCGGGGGAAGGGGGAATGAGCAGTTCTTC.

CDR3 amino acids: CATSTTASGVNTGELFF. The CDR3 nucleotides read TGTGCCACCAGCACTACCGCTAGCGGGGTTAACACCGGGGAGCTGTTTTTT. V is TRBV15 and J is TRBJ2-2, with 9 bases fitting TRBD2. The CDR3 loop spans 17 amino acids. Germline CDR1 and CDR2: LNHNV and YYDKDF (reference sequence). The trim removed 4 bases at V and 2 bases at J, leaving 8 bases unmatched.

This CDR3 is CASSPFYREGEETQYF. The DNA of the CDR3 is TGTGCCAGCTCACCTTTCTACAGGGAGGGCGAAGAGACCCAGTACTTC. The V gene is TRBV18, the J gene TRBJ2-5, with D tentatively TRBD2 (7 bases). The V gene lost 3 bases and the J gene lost 3 bases, with 17 bases spanning the gap. The germline V gene encodes CDR1 KGHSH and CDR2 LQKENI. The CDR3 has 16 residues.

The V gene is TRBV2, the J gene TRBJ1-2, with D maybe TRBD1 (5 bases). V gave up 4 bases and J gave up 3 bases, with 33 bases separating them. The CDR3 extends over 21 amino acids. CDR1 and CDR2 from the germline V gene are SNHLY and FYNNEI. In DNA form, the CDR3 reads TGTGCCAGCAGTGTATCTAAGTGGGGCCGTATGAATCCTACCCCCTACTATGGCTACACCTTC. It translates to CASSVSKWGRMNPTPYYGYTF.

This clone was observed many times. V is TRBV18 and J is TRBJ2-3, with TRBD2 identical over 10 bases. The CDR3 consists of 15 residues. The germline V gene has CDR1 KGHSH and CDR2 LQKENI. After removal of 6 bases from V and 0 bases from J, the junction contained 3 bases not matched to a gene. CDR3 nucleotides: TGTGCCAGCTCGACTAGCGGGCAAAGCACAGATACGCAGTATTTT. The encoded protein is CASSTSGQSTDTQYF.

The CDR3 coding sequence is TGTGCCAGTAGTAGTGGGACAGGACTATCCGAGCAGTACTTC. Translated: CASSSGTGLSEQYF. The J gene is TRBJ2-7, the V gene TRBV19; 8 bases are shared with TRBD1. Trimming cost V 4 bases and J 6 bases; bases outside gene matches: 8. The CDR3 consists of 14 residues. CDR1 and CDR2 (germline): LNHDA, SQIVND (reference sequence). Complete variable domain (other parts from reference TRBV19 and TRBJ2-7): DGGITQSPKYLFRKEGQNVTLSCEQNLNHDAMYWYRQDPGQGLRLIYYSQIVNDFQKGDIAEGYSVSREKKESFPLTVTSAQKNPTAFYLCASSSGTGLSEQYFGPGTRLTVT.

V gene TRBV7-2 combines with J gene TRBJ1-5; D perhaps matches TRBD1 (6 bases). Germline V gene sequence: CDR1 SGHTA, CDR2 FQGNSA. CDR3 size: 14 residues. V lost 3 bases and J lost 5, with 11 bases in between. CDR3 residues: CASSFGTNYQPQHF. The DNA for the CDR3 is TGTGCCAGCAGCTTTGGGACAAACTATCAGCCCCAGCATTTT.

The DNA for the CDR3 is TGTGCCATCAGACAAACAGGGGCTGGAAACACCATATATTTT. Translating it yields CAIRQTGAGNTIYF. V is TRBV10-3 and J is TRBJ1-3, with TRBD1 matching over 7 bases. Per germline, CDR1 ENHRY and CDR2 SYGVKD. The length of the CDR3 is 14 residues. V lost 6 bases to trimming and J lost 2 bases; unmatched junction nucleotides: 4.

This clone was detected only once. V is TRBV2 and J is TRBJ2-3; D is perhaps TRBD2 (7 bases). The germline V and J ends were trimmed by 1 base and 3 bases, with 14 bases remaining between them. This CDR3 has 16 amino acids. Germline CDR1 and CDR2: SNHLY and FYNNEI. CDR3 nucleotide sequence: TGTGCCAGCAGTGAAGAGGGGGGGCGCTGGACAGATACGCAGTATTTT. Translated: CASSEEGGRWTDTQYF.

The chain couples TRBV19 to TRBJ1-5; a possible D gene is TRBD1 (6 bases). This CDR3 is 18 amino acids long. The V gene lost 1 base and the J gene lost 0 bases, with 16 bases spanning the gap. Germline loops: CDR1 LNHDA, CDR2 SQIVND (reference sequence). CDR3 region: CASSIGPRGRYSNQPQHF. The CDR3 nucleotides read TGTGCCAGTAGTATAGGGCCGCGGGGGCGGTATAGCAATCAGCCCCAGCATTTT.

This clone turned up a few times. The chain carries TRBV10-3 and TRBJ2-3; 9 bases are a match to TRBD2. Germline trimming cut 1 base from V and 5 bases from J; bases unmatched to any gene: 4. The CDR3 runs 15 residues. Germline CDR1 is ENHRY and CDR2 is SYGVKD. Written as DNA, the CDR3 is TGTGCCATCAGTGAGTGGGGTAGCGGGGGAGATACGCAGTATTTT. Protein product: CAISEWGSGGDTQYF.

CDR3 region: CASSETGSWTEAFF. In DNA form, the CDR3 reads TGTGCCAGCAGCGAGACAGGATCGTGGACTGAAGCTTTCTTT. The chain is built from TRBV7-3 and TRBJ1-1, with a weak D call TRBD1 (6 bases). The CDR3 has 14 residues. CDR1 is SGHTA, CDR2 FQGTGA, per germline. Between the trimmed V and J ends, which lost 5 bases and 5 bases, there was a span of 15 bases.

The rearrangement uses TRBV25-1 and TRBJ1-1; D unresolved. Between the trimmed V and J ends, which lost 0 bases and 3 bases, there was a span of 8 bases. This CDR3 spans 14 amino acids. Germline CDR1 MGHDK, CDR2 SYGVNS. The chain's CDR3 is CASSEYSRDTEAFF. The CDR3 bases are TGTGCCAGCAGTGAATATTCCCGGGACACTGAAGCTTTCTTT.

The rearrangement links TRBV7-9 to TRBJ2-2; 7 positions agree with TRBD2. Trimming cost V 2 bases and J 2 bases; bases outside gene matches: 2. Germline V CDR1 and CDR2: SEHNR, FQNEAQ (reference sequence). There are 15 residues in the CDR3. Here the CDR3 reads CASSLSGGNTGELFF. Written as DNA, the CDR3 is TGTGCCAGCAGCTTATCGGGGGGAAACACCGGGGAGCTGTTTTTT.

The chain carries TRBV7-9 and TRBJ1-1, with TRBD1 as a possible D gene (6 bases). This CDR3 spans 16 amino acids. Germline values: CDR1 SEHNR, CDR2 FQNEAQ (reference sequence). V was shortened by 1 base and J by 3 bases, with 15 bases between the two germline ends. CDR3 protein: CASSLGPAGADTEAFF. DNA for the CDR3: TGTGCCAGCAGCTTAGGCCCAGCAGGGGCGGACACTGAAGCTTTCTTT.

This clone has only one observation. The chain couples TRBV18 to TRBJ1-2, with D perhaps TRBD1 (6 bases). The CDR3 consists of 13 residues. V was trimmed by 2 bases and J by 4 bases, leaving 8 bases between them. The germline V gene has CDR1 KGHSH and CDR2 LQKENI. The CDR3 loop is CASSPGGAYGYTF. In nucleotides, the CDR3 is TGTGCCAGCTCACCAGGGGGGGCCTATGGCTACACCTTC.

This sequence joins TRBV3-1 (or the pseudogene TRBV3-2) and TRBJ1-1, with 10 bases identical to TRBD1. There are 15 residues in the CDR3. V was pared by 1 base and J by 8 bases, with 7 bases of the junction left unmatched. Germline CDR1 and CDR2: LGHDT and YNNKEL (reference sequence). CDR3 DNA sequence: TGTGCCAGCAGCCAAGTAGGGACAGGGGCTCAAGAAGCTTTCTTT. Its protein product is CASSQVGTGAQEAFF.

Only one count was recorded for this clone. This chain joins TRBV5-4 and TRBJ1-2; D call uncertain. The ends were cut back, 2 bases at V and 3 bases at J, with 14 bases in the middle. This CDR3 is built from 15 residues. Germline CDR1 reads SGHNT; CDR2 reads YYREEE (reference sequence). The CDR3 loop reads CASSFGRWRDYGYTF. The CDR3 DNA sequence: TGTGCCAGCAGCTTTGGGCGGTGGAGGGACTATGGCTACACCTTC.

V is TRBV19 and J is TRBJ1-3; D call uncertain. V shed 7 bases and J shed 0 bases, with 16 bases lying between them. The CDR3 length is 16 residues. From germline, CDR1 is LNHDA and CDR2 SQIVND (reference sequence). CDR3 DNA sequence: TGTGCCAGTATGGATGACCAGAGACTCTCTGGAAACACCATATATTTT. This sequence encodes CASMDDQRLSGNTIYF.

The chain uses TRBV27 and TRBJ1-2; 10 bases are shared with TRBD1. The CDR3 is 16 residues long. Losses at the gene ends were 7 bases for V and 2 bases for J; bases not matched to a gene: 10. CDR1 is MNHEY, CDR2 SMNVEV, per germline (reference sequence). This chain's CDR3 is CASTSTGGHINYGYTF. For the CDR3, the DNA is TGTGCCAGCACCTCGACAGGGGGCCATATAAACTATGGCTACACCTTC.

J is TRBJ1-6 and V is TRBV18; tentative D call: TRBD1 (5 bases). Germline loops: CDR1 KGHSH, CDR2 LQKENI. V shed 3 bases and J shed 8 bases, with 11 bases lying between them. This CDR3 spans 14 amino acids. The CDR3 sequence is CASSPGGSHSPLHF. The CDR3 bases are TGTGCCAGCTCACCGGGGGGGTCCCATTCACCCCTCCACTTT.

The chain employs TRBV2 and TRBJ2-7, with 9 bases lining up with TRBD1. In germline, CDR1 is SNHLY, CDR2 FYNNEI. V lost 6 bases, J lost 3 bases, and 3 bases stayed unmatched. CDR3 size: 13 residues. The CDR3 sequence is CASRGTGRYEQYF. The CDR3 region has the DNA TGTGCCAGCAGGGGGACAGGGCGCTACGAGCAGTACTTC.

The rearrangement uses TRBV3-1 (or the pseudogene TRBV3-2) and TRBJ1-3; TRBD1 is a possible D gene (5 bases). This CDR3 is built from 14 residues. The V gene's germline CDR1 is LGHDT and CDR2 YNNKEL (reference sequence). Between the trimmed V and J ends, which lost 3 bases and 4 bases, there was a span of 10 bases. CDR3 in amino acids: CASSQWGVGNTIYF. CDR3 DNA sequence: TGTGCCAGCAGCCAGTGGGGGGTAGGAAACACCATATATTTT.

This clone turned up a few times. V is TRBV2 and J is TRBJ2-7; possible D gene TRBD1, 8 bases. Germline CDR1 and CDR2: SNHLY and FYNNEI. CDR3 length: 15 residues. Trimming removed 2 bases at V and 2 bases at J, with 13 bases between. The CDR3 protein is CASSETGGQAYEQYF. The CDR3 nucleotides are TGTGCCAGCAGTGAAACGGGGGGACAGGCCTACGAGCAGTACTTC. The full variable domain, in which reference TRBV2 and TRBJ2-7 provide the parts outside the CDR3, is EPEVTQTPSHQVTQMGQEVILRCVPISNHLYFYWYRQILGQKVEFLVSFYNNEISEKSEIFDDQFSVERPDGSNFTLKIRSTKLEDSAMYFCASSETGGQAYEQYFGPGTRLTVT.

The chain is built from TRBV5-3 and TRBJ1-6, with D possibly TRBD1 on 5 matching bases. Being an ORF, TRBV5-3 has a function that is uncertain. V lost 4 bases and J 8 bases, leaving 19 bases between the germline ends. The CDR3 totals 16 residues. CDR3 protein: CARSPLAGLIYSPLHF. CDR3 coding DNA: TGTGCCAGAAGCCCCCTGGCAGGGCTAATCTATTCACCCCTCCACTTT.

The chain carries TRBV19 and TRBJ2-6, with 7 bases lining up with TRBD1. Trimming at V came to 4 bases and at J to 0 bases, leaving 3 bases not matched to a gene. The CDR3 consists of 16 residues. Germline V CDR1 and CDR2: LNHDA, SQIVND (reference sequence). CDR3 sequence reads: CASSRTGASGANVLTF. Written as DNA, the CDR3 is TGTGCCAGTAGTAGAACAGGGGCCTCTGGGGCCAACGTCCTGACTTTC.